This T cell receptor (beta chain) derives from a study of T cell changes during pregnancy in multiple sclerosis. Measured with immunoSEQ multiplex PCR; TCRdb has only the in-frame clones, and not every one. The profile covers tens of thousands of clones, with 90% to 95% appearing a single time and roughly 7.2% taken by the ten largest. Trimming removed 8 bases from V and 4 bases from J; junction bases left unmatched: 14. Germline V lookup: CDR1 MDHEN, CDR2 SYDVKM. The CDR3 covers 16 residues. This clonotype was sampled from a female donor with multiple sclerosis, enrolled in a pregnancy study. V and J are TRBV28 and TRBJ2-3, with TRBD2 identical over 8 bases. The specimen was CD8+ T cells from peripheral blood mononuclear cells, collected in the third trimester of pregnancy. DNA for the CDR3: TGTGCCAGCCTAATCCGGGGGGGGAGCAGCCCAGATACGCAGTATTTT. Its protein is CASLIRGGSSPDTQYF.